The 21 T cell receptor beta chains listed next were all sequenced from one sample in a study of Graves' ophthalmopathy and Graves' hyperthyroidism. Transcripts of RNA were the source for amplifying TCR beta CDR3 regions. Amplification began with first-round RT-PCR using HTBI primers, then second-round multiplex PCR was performed. TCRdb re-analysed the multiplex PCR reads in MiXCR, keeping a single row per CDR3 protein. Here the sample spans under 60,000 distinct CDR3 sequences, less than 65% being singletons. Material for sequencing was peripheral blood. These receptors originate from an adult woman with Graves' ophthalmopathy.

A remark on this clonotype: A much larger clone lies one base from this, so it may be a read error. This chain connects TRBV18 to TRBJ1-2; D gene ambiguous. This CDR3 has 12 amino acids. Per the germline V gene, CDR1 is KGHSH and CDR2 is LQKENI. The CDR3 DNA reads TGTGCCAGCTCACCACGCCCCCCGGGCTGCACCTTC. The encoded protein is CASSPRPPGCTF. Full variable domain (remainder filled in from reference TRBV18 and TRBJ1-2): NAGVMQNPRHLVRRRGQEARLRCSPMKGHSHVYWYRQLPEEGLKFMVYLQKENIIDESGMPKERFSAEFPKEGPSILRIQQVVRGDSAAYFCASSPRPPGCTFGSGTRLTVV.

A remark on this clonotype: A read error is possible here, since a much larger clone lies one base away. This chain links TRBV4-1 with TRBJ1-3, with D perhaps matching TRBD1 (5 bases). This CDR3 has 17 residues. Germline lookup yields CDR1 MGHRA and CDR2 YSYEKL. The CDR3: CASSQEDAGSSGNTIYF. In DNA, the CDR3 is TGTGCCAGCAGCCAAGAAGACGCAGGGAGCTCTGGAAACACCATATATTTT.

The chain links TRBV7-8 to TRBJ2-1; TRBD2 agrees at 12 bases. The J segment lost 8 bases and the V segment lost 2 bases, leaving 7 bases of the junction unmatched. The germline V gene has CDR1 SGHVS and CDR2 FQNEAQ. The CDR3 totals 16 residues. CDR3 amino acids: CASSLRGTSGWDEQFF. CDR3 sequence (DNA): TGTGCCAGCAGCTTAAGGGGGACTAGCGGGTGGGATGAGCAGTTCTTC.

In its sample, this clonotype was seen many times. This chain connects TRBV6-4 to TRBJ2-3; 11 positions match TRBD1. Germline CDR1 MRHNA, CDR2 SNTAGT. The junction had 0 bases not matched to a gene; V was cut back by 0 bases and J by 1 base. This CDR3 spans 16 amino acids. CDR3 in DNA: TGTGCCAGCAGTGACTCGGGACAGGGGGGCACAGATACGCAGTATTTT. Translating gives CASSDSGQGGTDTQYF.

V is TRBV7-9 and J is TRBJ2-1, with 8 bases aligning to TRBD1. The CDR3 is 15 amino acids. The junction had 7 bases not matched to a gene; V was cut back by 5 bases and J by 4 bases. Germline CDR1 and CDR2: SEHNR and FQNEAQ (reference sequence). CDR3 coding DNA: TGTGCCAGCAGCCAGCGACAGGGGTCGTACAATGAGCAGTTCTTC. Protein: CASSQRQGSYNEQFF.

This clonotype was found many times. The V gene is TRBV7-9, the J gene TRBJ1-2; TRBD1 matches 8 bases. Germline V gene data show CDR1 as SEHNR and CDR2 as FQNEAQ (reference sequence). V gave up 5 bases and J gave up 4 bases; unmatched junction bases: 6. The CDR3 runs 14 residues. Here the CDR3 DNA reads TGTGCCAGCAGCGGACAGGGAAAGGTCTATGGCTACACCTTC. Translating gives CASSGQGKVYGYTF.

The table lists this clonotype with many counts. The chain recombines TRBV20-1 with TRBJ2-5; the D gene is possibly TRBD2 (6 bases). Between the trimmed V and J ends, which lost 1 base and 4 bases, there was a span of 16 bases. The germline CDR1 and CDR2 sequences are DFQATT and SNEGSKA (reference sequence). The CDR3 is 15 amino acids. The CDR3 nucleotides read TGCAGTGCTAGAGTCGTAGCGGCAAGGGGAGAGACCCAGTACTTC. Translated, it gives CSARVVAARGETQYF.

About this clonotype: One junction end does not reproduce the germline sequence, and a read error may be involved. This rearrangement joins TRBV4-2 to TRBJ2-3; D is unresolved. The CDR3 consists of 15 residues. Germline CDR1 and CDR2: LGHNA and YNFKEQ. CDR3 in amino acids: CASSPLLKKRETQYF. CDR3 in DNA: TGTGCCAGCAGCCCCCTACTAAAGAAGAGAGAGACGCAGTATTTC.

This clonotype was observed many times. The J gene is TRBJ1-1, the V gene TRBV4-1; D perhaps matches TRBD1 (5 bases). Trimming pared 4 bases from V and 4 bases from J, leaving 10 bases between. CDR1 and CDR2 from the germline V gene are MGHRA and YSYEKL. This CDR3 is built from 13 residues. CDR3 nucleotides: TGCGCCAGCAGCCCCAGGGAAGTCACTGAAGCTTTCTTT. This sequence encodes CASSPREVTEAFF.

On this clonotype: A junction boundary mismatches the germline segment, possibly from a read error. The chain joins TRBV2 to TRBJ2-7, with 13 bases that match TRBD2. CDR1 is SNHLY, CDR2 FYNNEI, per germline. This CDR3 is built from 14 residues. This CDR3 is CARSRLAGGSEQCF. The CDR3 nucleotides read TGTGCCAGATCCCGACTAGCGGGGGGATCCGAGCAGTGCTTC.

The genes are TRBV29-1 and TRBJ2-7; 7 bases match TRBD2. The CDR3 covers 12 residues. Germline CDR1 and CDR2: SQVTM and ANQGSEA. V was clipped by 8 bases and J by 5 bases; unmatched bases: 9. The CDR3 bases are TGCAGCCCCGGGACTACTTTCAACGAGCAGTACTTC. It encodes CSPGTTFNEQYF.

For this clonotype: With a much larger clone just one base away, this may be a read error. The J gene is TRBJ2-5, the V gene TRBV28; D is perhaps TRBD2 (5 bases). This CDR3 has 13 residues. The germline CDR1 and CDR2 sequences are MDHEN and SYDVKM. The V end lost 6 bases, the J end lost 10 bases, and 18 bases lay between the germline ends. The CDR3 coding sequence is TGTGCCAGCAGCCCCTGGAGGAGCCTACTCCAGTACTTC. This gives the protein CASSPWRSLLQYF.

This clonotype occurred many times. The chain is built from TRBV28 and TRBJ1-1, with D hard to call. The germline V gene encodes CDR1 MDHEN and CDR2 SYDVKM. V was shortened by 4 bases and J by 0 bases, with 15 bases between the two germline ends. The CDR3 spans 16 residues. The CDR3: CASSSRAIGMNTEAFF. As DNA, the CDR3 is TGTGCCAGCAGTTCCCGGGCCATCGGGATGAACACTGAAGCTTTCTTT.

This clonotype showed up just a few times. The V gene is TRBV30, the J gene TRBJ1-2; D call uncertain. The CDR3 covers 13 residues. V was pared by 3 bases and J by 6 bases, with 14 bases between. Germline V lookup: CDR1 GTSNPN, CDR2 SVGIG (reference sequence). The CDR3 region is CAWRSEGFDGYTF. CDR3 sequence (DNA): TGTGCCTGGAGGTCGGAGGGTTTTGATGGCTACACCTTC.

The gene calls are TRBV15 and TRBJ2-1, with TRBD1 matching 7 bases. From germline, CDR1 is LNHNV and CDR2 YYDKDF (reference sequence). The CDR3 covers 14 residues. V dropped 4 bases and J dropped 12; count of bases not matched to a gene: 12. The CDR3 coding sequence is TGTGCCACCAGCAACGGACAGGAGGCAGATACGCAGTTCTTC. This codes for CATSNGQEADTQFF.

For this clonotype: One junction end does not reproduce the germline sequence, and a read error may be involved. The chain is built from TRBV7-9 and TRBJ1-1; no firm D call. CDR1 and CDR2 from the germline V gene are SEHNR and FQNEAQ (reference sequence). The CDR3 totals 12 residues. The CDR3: CASSLRSTEAFF. DNA of the CDR3: TGTGCCAGCAGCTTACGGTCTACTGAAGCCTTCTTC.

There are many counts of this clonotype. The rearrangement uses TRBV11-2 and TRBJ2-1; D possibly corresponds to TRBD2 (6 bases). V was pared by 8 bases and J by 2 bases, with 16 bases between. Germline assignment: CDR1 SGHAT and CDR2 FQNNGV. There are 15 residues in the CDR3. CDR3 in DNA: TGTGCCAGCGGTTTGGTAGGGACTCCCTACAATGAGCAGTTCTTC. It is translated as CASGLVGTPYNEQFF.

The sample holds one count of this clonotype. Germline and junction disagree at one end, which may indicate a read error. The chain links TRBV27 to TRBJ2-7; D may be TRBD2 (6 bases). There are 14 residues in the CDR3. Germline values: CDR1 MNHEY, CDR2 SMNVEV (reference sequence). The CDR3: CASRWEASSYERYF. The CDR3 DNA sequence: TGTGCCAGCAGGTGGGAGGCCAGCTCCTACGAGCGGTACTTC.

The chain employs TRBV24-1 and TRBJ1-6; D not certain. This CDR3 region has 12 residues. V lost 7 bases, J lost 7 bases, and 7 bases lay in between. The germline gives CDR1 KGHDR, CDR2 SFDVKD. For the CDR3, the DNA is TGTGCCACCAGGGGAAGCAATTCACCCCTCCACTTT. The encoded protein is CATRGSNSPLHF.

In its sample, this clonotype was seen many times. The J gene is TRBJ2-5, the V gene TRBV11-2; D is uncertain. The CDR3 has 13 amino acids. Germline V gene data show CDR1 as SGHAT and CDR2 as FQNNGV. V lost 5 bases and J 7 bases, leaving 14 bases between the germline ends. The CDR3 bases are TGTGCCAGCAGCAGAACCGGTGTGATGACCCAGTACTTC. Translated: CASSRTGVMTQYF.

About this clonotype: The CDR3 does not end in the conserved phenylalanine or tryptophan, so this is likely a read error. The DNA is omitted, as the CDR3 cannot be located on it reliably, and the CDR3 follows TCRdb's listing. The chain is built from TRBV19 and TRBJ2-2; the table's D call, TRBD2, has no DNA check behind it. The CDR3 region is 19 residues in length, termini included. Germline loops: CDR1 LNHDA, CDR2 SQIVND (reference sequence). CDR3 in amino acids: CASRGFGLAGGANTGEVCE.